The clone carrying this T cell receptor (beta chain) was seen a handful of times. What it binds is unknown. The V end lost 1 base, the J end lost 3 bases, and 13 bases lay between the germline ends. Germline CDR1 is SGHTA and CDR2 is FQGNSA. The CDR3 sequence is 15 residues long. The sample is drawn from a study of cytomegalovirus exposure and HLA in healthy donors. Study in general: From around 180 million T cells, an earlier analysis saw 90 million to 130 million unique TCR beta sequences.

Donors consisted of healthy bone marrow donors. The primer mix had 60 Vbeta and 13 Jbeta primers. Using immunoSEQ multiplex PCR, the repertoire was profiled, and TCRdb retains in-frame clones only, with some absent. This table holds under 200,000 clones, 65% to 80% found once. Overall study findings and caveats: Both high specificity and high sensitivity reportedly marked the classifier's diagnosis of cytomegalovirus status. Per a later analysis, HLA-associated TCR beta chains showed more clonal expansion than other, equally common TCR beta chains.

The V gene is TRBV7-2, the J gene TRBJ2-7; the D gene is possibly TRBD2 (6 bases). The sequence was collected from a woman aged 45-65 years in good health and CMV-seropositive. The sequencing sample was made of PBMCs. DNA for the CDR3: TGTGCCAGCAGCTTAGAGCGCGGGGCCGTCTACGAGCAGTACTTC. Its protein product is CASSLERGAVYEQYF.